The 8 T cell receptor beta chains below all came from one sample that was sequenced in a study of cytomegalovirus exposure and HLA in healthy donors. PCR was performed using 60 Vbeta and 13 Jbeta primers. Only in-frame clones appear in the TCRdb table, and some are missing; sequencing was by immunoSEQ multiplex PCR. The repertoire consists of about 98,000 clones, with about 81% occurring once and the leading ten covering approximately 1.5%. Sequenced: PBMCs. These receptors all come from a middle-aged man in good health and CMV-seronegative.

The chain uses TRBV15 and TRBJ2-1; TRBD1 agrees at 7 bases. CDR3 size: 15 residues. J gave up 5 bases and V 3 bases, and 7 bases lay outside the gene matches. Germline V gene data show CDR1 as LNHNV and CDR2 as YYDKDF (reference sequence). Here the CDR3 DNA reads TGTGCCACCAGCAGGGGACAGCTACTAGACAATGAGCAGTTCTTC. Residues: CATSRGQLLDNEQFF. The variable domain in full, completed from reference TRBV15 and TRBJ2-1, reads DAMVIQNPRYQVTQFGKPVTLSCSQTLNHNVMYWYQQKSSQAPKLLFHYYDKDFNNEADTPDNFQSRRPNTSFCFLDIRSPGLGDTAMYLCATSRGQLLDNEQFFGPGTRLTVL.

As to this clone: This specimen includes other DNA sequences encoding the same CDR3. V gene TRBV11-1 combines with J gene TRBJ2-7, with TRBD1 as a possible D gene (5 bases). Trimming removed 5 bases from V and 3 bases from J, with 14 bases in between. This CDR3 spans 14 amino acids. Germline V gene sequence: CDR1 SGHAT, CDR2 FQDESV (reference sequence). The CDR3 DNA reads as TGTGCCAGCAGCCTAGGGCAGGGTGGCTACGAGCAGTACTTC. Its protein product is CASSLGQGGYEQYF.

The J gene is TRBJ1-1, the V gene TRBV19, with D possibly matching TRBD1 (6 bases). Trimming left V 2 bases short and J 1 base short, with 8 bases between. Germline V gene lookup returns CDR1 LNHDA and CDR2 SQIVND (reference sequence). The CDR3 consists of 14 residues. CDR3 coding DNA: TGTGCCAGTAGTATACGAGGGGGGAACACTGAAGCTTTCTTT. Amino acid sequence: CASSIRGGNTEAFF.

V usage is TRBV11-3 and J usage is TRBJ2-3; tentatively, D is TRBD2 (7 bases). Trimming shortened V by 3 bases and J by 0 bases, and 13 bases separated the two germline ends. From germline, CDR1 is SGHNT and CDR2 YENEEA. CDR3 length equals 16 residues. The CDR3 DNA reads TGTGCCAGCAGCTTGGGGGGGGCTCCAAGCACAGATACGCAGTATTTT. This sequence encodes CASSLGGAPSTDTQYF.

The CDR3 reads CSVREIATNEKLFF. In DNA, the CDR3 is TGCAGCGTCAGGGAAATTGCAACTAATGAAAAACTGTTTTTT. The V call is TRBV29-1, the J call TRBJ1-4, with D maybe TRBD1 (5 bases). The CDR3 sequence is 14 residues long. Germline CDR1 SQVTM, CDR2 ANQGSEA. Trimming took off 6 bases at V and 0 bases at J, with 11 bases between the two ends.

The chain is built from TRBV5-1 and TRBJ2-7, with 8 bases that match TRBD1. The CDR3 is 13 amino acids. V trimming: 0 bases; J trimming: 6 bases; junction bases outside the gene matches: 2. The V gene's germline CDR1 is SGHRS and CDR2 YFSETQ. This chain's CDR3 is CASSLGTGREQYF. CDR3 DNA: TGCGCCAGCAGCTTGGGGACAGGGCGCGAGCAGTACTTC. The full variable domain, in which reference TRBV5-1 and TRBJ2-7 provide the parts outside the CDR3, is KAGVTQTPRYLIKTRGQQVTLSCSPISGHRSVSWYQQTPGQGLQFLFEYFSETQRNKGNFPGRFSGRQFSNSRSEMNVSTLELGDSALYLCASSLGTGREQYFGPGTRLTVT.

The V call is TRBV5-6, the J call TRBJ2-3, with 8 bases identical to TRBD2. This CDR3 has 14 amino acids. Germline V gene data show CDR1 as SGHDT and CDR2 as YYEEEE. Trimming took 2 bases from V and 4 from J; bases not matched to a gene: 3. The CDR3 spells CASSLAGAPDTQYF. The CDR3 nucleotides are TGTGCCAGCAGCTTAGCGGGGGCCCCAGATACGCAGTATTTT.

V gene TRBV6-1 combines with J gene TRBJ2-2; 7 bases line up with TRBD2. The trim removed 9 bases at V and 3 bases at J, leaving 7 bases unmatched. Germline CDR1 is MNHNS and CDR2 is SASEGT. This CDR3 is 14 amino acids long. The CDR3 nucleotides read TGTGCCAGTTCCAGGGCGGGAGACACCGGGGAGCTGTTTTTT. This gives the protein CASSRAGDTGELFF.